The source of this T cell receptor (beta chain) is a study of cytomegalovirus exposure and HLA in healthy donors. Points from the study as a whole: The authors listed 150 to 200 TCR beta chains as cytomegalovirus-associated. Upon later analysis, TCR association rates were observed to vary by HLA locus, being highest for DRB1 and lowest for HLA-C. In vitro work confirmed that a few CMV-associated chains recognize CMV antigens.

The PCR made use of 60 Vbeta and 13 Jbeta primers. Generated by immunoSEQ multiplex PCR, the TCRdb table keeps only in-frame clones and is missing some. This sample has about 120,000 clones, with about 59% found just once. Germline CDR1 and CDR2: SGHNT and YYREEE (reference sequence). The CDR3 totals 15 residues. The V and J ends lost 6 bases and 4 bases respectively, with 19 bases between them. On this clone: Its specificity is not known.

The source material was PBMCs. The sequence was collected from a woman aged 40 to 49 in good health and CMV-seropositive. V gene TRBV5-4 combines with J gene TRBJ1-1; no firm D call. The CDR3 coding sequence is TGTGCCAGCACCCAAAATACTCTGAGGGTCACTGAAGCTTTCTTT. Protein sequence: CASTQNTLRVTEAFF.